The subject of this entry is one T cell receptor (beta chain). Some clones are missing from TCRdb's copy, which holds only in-frame ones; the method was immunoSEQ multiplex PCR. The repertoire holds more than 1 million clones, with 78% as singletons. V lost 5 bases to trimming and J lost 4 bases; unmatched junction nucleotides: 6. The CDR3 is 15 amino acids. CDR1 is MDHEN and CDR2 is SYDVKM in the germline V gene. This sample is part of a study of shared clonotypes between healthy human individuals. Sequenced: memory CD4+ T cells from PBMCs. Subset of the sample: CD45RA-negative fraction. The rearrangement uses TRBV28 and TRBJ2-7; the match to TRBD1 covers 12 bases. This receptor was obtained from a young man in good health. Some clones in this sample may be carry-over from other donors' samples. The CDR3 DNA is TGTGCCAGCAGTGGCGGGGGACAGGGGGCGTACGAGCAGTACTTC. Translating it yields CASSGGGQGAYEQYF.